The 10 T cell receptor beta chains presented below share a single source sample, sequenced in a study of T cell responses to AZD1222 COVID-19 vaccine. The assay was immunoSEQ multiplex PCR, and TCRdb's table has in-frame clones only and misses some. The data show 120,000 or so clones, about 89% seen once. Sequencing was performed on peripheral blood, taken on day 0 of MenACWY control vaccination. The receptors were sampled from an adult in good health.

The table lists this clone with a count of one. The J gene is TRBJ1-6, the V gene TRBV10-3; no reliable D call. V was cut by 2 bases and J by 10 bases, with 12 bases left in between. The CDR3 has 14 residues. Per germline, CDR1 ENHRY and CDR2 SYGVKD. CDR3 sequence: CAISENQEQSPLHF. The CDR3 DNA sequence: TGTGCCATCAGTGAGAACCAGGAACAGTCACCCCTCCACTTT.

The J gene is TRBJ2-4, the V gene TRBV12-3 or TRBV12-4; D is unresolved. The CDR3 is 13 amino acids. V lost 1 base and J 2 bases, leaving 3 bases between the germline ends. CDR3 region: CASSLGSKNIQYF. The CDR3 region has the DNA TGTGCCAGCAGTTTAGGCTCCAAAAACATTCAGTACTTC.

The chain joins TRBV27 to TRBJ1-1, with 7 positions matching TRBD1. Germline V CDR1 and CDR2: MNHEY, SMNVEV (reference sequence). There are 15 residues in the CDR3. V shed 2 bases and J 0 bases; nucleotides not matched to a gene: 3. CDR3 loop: CASSLAQGLNTEAFF. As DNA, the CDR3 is TGTGCCAGCAGTTTAGCACAGGGGTTGAACACTGAAGCTTTCTTT.

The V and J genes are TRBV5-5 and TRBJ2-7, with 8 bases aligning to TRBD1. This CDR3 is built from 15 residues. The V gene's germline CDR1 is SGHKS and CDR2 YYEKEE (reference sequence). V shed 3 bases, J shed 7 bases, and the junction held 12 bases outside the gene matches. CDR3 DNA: TGTGCCAGCAGCTACGGGACAGGATTCTCTGGGGAGCAGTACTTC. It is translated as CASSYGTGFSGEQYF.

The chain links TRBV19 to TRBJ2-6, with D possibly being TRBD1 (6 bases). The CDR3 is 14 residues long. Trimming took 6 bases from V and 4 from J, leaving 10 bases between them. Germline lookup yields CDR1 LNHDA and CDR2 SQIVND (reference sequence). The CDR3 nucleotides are TGTGCCAGTAGCAGGGGTGGAGGGGCCAACGTCCTGACTTTC. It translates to CASSRGGGANVLTF.

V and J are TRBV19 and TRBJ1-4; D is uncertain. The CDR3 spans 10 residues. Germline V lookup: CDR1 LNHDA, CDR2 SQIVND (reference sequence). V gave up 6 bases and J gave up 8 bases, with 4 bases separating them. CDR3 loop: CASRGEKLFF. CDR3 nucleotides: TGTGCCAGTAGGGGAGAAAAACTGTTTTTT.

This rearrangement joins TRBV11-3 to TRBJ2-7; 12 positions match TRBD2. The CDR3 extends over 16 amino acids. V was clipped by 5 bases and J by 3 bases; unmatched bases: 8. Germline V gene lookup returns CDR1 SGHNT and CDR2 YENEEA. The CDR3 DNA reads TGTGCCAGCAGCCCCCGACTAGCGGGAGCCAACTACGAGCAGTACTTC. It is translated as CASSPRLAGANYEQYF. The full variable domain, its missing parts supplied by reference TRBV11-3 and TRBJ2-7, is EAGVVQSPRYKIIEKKQPVAFWCNPISGHNTLYWYLQNLGQGPELLIRYENEEAVDDSQLPKDRFSAERLKGVDSTLKIQPAELGDSAVYLCASSPRLAGANYEQYFGPGTRLTVT.

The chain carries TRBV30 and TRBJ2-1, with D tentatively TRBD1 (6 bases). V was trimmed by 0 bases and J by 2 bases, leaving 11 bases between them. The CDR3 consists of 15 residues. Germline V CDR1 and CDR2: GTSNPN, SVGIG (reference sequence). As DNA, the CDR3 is TGTGCCTGGAGTGTAAGTAGGGGGACCTACAATGAGCAGTTCTTC. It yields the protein CAWSVSRGTYNEQFF.

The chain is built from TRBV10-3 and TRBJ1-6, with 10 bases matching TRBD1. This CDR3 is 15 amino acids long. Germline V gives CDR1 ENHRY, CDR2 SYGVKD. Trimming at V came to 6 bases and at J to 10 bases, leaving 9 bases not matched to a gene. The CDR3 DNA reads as TGTGCCATCAGGGCGGACAGGGGGAGGGACTCACCCCTCCACTTT. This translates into CAIRADRGRDSPLHF.

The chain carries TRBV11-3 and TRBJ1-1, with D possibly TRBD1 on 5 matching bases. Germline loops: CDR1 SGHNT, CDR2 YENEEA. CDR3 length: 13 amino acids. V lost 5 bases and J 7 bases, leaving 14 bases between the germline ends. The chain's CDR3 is CASSPGGRLEAFF. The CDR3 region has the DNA TGTGCCAGCAGCCCCGGGGGTCGACTTGAAGCTTTCTTT.